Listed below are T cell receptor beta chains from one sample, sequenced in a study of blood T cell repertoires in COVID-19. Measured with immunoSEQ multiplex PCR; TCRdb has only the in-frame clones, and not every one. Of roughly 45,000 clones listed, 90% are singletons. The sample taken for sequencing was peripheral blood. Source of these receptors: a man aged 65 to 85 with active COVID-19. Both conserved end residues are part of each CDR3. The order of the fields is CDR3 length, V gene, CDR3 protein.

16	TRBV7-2	CASSLWTPSGANVLTF
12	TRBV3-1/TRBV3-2	CASSPGLYGYTF
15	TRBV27	CASSPRQGPNTEAFF
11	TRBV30	CAAQFTGELFF
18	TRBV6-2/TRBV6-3	CASSPGIGSGTFQETQYF
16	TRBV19	CASSNLPGQGITEAFF
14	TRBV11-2	CASSAGVAGNTIYF
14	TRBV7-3	CASSLKPGNTEAFF
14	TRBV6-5	CASSYNGPGDEQYF
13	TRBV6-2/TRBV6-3	CASSWGGTGELFF
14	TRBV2	CASSAARTDTEAFF
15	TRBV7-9	CASSFSGRVGNEQFF
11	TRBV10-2	CASRDRDTQYF
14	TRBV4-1	CASSQETRGNTIYF
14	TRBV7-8	CASSKGQWGYEQYF
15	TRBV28	CASSYGSGLNEKLFF
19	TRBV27	CASSSASGLAGGRSQTQYF
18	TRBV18	CASSPRSPGGRGYNEQFF
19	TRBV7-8	CASSLPRGGVISGANVLTF
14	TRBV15	CATSRDGDSNEQFF
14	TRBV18	CASSPDSLGNTIYF
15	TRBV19	CASTFGAGVVNEQFF
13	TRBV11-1	CASSANRNTEAFF
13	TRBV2	CASRAGDLYEQYF
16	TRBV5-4	CASSLGLAGPQETQYF
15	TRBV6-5	CASRRLAGGTDTQYF
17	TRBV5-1	CASSHGTGESYNSPLHF
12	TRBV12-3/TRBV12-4	CASSGASQGYTF
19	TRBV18	CASSYFSQTGTRSGNTIYF
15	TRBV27	CASGRDSMYQETQYF
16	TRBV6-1	CASSENSGLVVETQYF
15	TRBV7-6	CASSLAGGSTDTQYF
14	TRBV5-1	CASSRQGLAGELFF
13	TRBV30	CAWEGQSNTEAFF
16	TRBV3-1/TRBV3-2	CASSHATSGGTGELFF
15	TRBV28	CASSLGAAGLGEQYF
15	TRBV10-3	CAISDPGQPNTEAFF
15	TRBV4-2	CASSQDSGRNQPQHF
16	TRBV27	CASSSGEWAGSYEQYF
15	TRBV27	CASSSMTGPNYGYTF
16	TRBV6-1	CASSGLGRGIGETQYF
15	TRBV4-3	CASSQEGVGGNTIYF
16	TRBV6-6	CASTLAGGPRTDTQYF
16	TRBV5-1	CASRITLAGYQETQYF
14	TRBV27	CASSLRGGGGPQYF
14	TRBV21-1	CASSKQGYRSPLHF
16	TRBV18	CASSPRQGKGNQPQHF
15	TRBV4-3	CASSHSGGFTDTQYF
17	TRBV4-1	CASSQKTGTSGYNEQFF
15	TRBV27	CASSFWDRVGNEQFF